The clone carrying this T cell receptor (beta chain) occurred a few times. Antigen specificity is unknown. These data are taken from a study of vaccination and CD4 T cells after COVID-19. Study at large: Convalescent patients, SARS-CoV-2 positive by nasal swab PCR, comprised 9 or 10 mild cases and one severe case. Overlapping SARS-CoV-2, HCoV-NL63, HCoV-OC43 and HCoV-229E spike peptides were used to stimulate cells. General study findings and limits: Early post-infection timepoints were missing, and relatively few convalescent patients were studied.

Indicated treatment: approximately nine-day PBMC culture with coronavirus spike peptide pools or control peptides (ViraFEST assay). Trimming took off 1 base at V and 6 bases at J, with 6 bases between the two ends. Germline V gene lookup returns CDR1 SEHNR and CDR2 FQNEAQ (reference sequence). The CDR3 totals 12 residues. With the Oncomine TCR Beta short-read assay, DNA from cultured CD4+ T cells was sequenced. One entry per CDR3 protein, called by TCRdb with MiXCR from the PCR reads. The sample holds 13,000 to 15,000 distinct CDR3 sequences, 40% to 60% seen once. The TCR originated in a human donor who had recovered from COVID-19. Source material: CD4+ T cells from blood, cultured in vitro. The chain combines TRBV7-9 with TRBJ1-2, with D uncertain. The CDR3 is CASSLGPHGYTF. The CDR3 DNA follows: TGTGCCAGCAGCTTAGGGCCGCATGGCTACACCTTC.